The present TCR beta chain was sequenced within a study of CD8 T cells in Susac syndrome. Regarding the study as a whole: Regarding the TCR sequencing and HLA analysis, the study admitted that a relatively small number of individuals were involved.

CDR3 size: 14 residues. CDR1 and CDR2 (germline): MDHEN, SYDVKM. Trimming removed 1 base from V and 4 bases from J, with 8 bases in between. As to this clonotype: Its specificity is not known.

RNA, at roughly 0.5 to 1 ug, was reverse transcribed with random hexamers. Each CDR3 protein gets one entry after TCRdb re-called the immunoSEQ multiplex PCR reads with MiXCR. This repertoire shows roughly 80,000 distinct CDR3 sequences, more than 85% found once; its top ten account for around 0.49%. Sequencing was carried out using CD8+ T cells from PBMCs. The sequence was collected from a human donor with multiple sclerosis. The chain couples TRBV28 to TRBJ1-5, with TRBD1 as a possible D gene (6 bases). The CDR3 DNA reads as TGTGCCAGCAGTTTATACAGGGTGAATCAGCCCCAGCATTTT. It encodes CASSLYRVNQPQHF.